The entry below gives a single T cell receptor beta chain sequence along with its context. These data come from a study of shared clonotypes between healthy human individuals. Assay: immunoSEQ multiplex PCR; the TCRdb copy retains only in-frame clones and omits some. The repertoire includes 2 million to 2.5 million clones, 85% to 95% of them detected once, and around 0.35% sits in the top ten. From germline, CDR1 is SGHRS and CDR2 YFSETQ. V dropped 5 bases and J dropped 0 bases, with 17 bases sitting between them. The CDR3 is 16 residues long. The sequence derives from a man in his late teens or twenties in good health. Some clones in this sample may be carry-over from other donors' samples. Specimen: naive CD4+ T cells from PBMCs. The subset denotes: CD45RA+ positively selected. This chain joins TRBV5-1 and TRBJ1-2; D might be TRBD1 (6 bases). CDR3 protein: CASRGGGAFPNYGYTF. The CDR3 bases are TGCGCCAGCAGAGGGGGAGGGGCGTTCCCTAACTATGGCTACACCTTC.